This T cell receptor (beta chain) was sequenced in a study of blood T cell repertoires in COVID-19. Study information: The origin of the acute and convalescent COVID-19 samples was the United States, Italy and Spain.

How the authors handled the data: Amplification from reference gene primers served as the basis for estimated nucleated cell counts. Libraries were prepared by immunoSEQ multiplex PCR; TCRdb keeps only in-frame clonotypes and omits some of them. D and trimming come from the DNA, and the V and J calls and clone size come from that table. Among under 450,000 clones, roughly 90% were seen once, and the ten largest hold around 0.86%. Each exposed participant met a COVID-19 case in the 2 weeks preceding study entry. CDR1 SGHNT and CDR2 YENEEA come from the germline V gene. With V trimmed by 4 bases and J by 4 bases, 2 bases remained unmatched. CDR3 size: 13 residues.

The sample comprised PBMCs or T cells enriched from blood (not recorded which). V is TRBV11-3 and J is TRBJ1-2; 8 bases are shared with TRBD1. The TCR comes from a woman aged 35 to 49 who had been exposed to COVID-19. The CDR3 here is CASSSGQAYGYTF. The CDR3 DNA is TGTGCCAGCAGCTCGGGACAGGCCTATGGCTACACCTTC.